Listed below are T cell receptor beta chains from one sample, sequenced in a study of blood T cells in healthy people across ages. TCRdb reprocessed the 5' RACE reads via MiXCR and lists one record per CDR3 protein. The sample yields approximately 800,000 distinct CDR3 sequences, around 24% seen once. This sample also appeared in a second study, on T cells of mothers and their children.

The sample was blood. These receptors came from a boy younger than 18 in good health. Both conserved end residues are part of each CDR3. D genes are given only for firm matches. Clone size is stated in some rows and not others, as once, few, many or a class when expanded.

V,J,D,size,CDR3,DNA
TRBV6-6,TRBJ1-4,NA,NA,CASSYALREKLFF,TGTGCCAGCAGTTACGCACTTAGAGAAAAACTGTTTTTT
TRBV7-9,TRBJ2-1,NA,few,CASSLRRPPYNEQFF,TGTGCCAGCAGCTTAAGGCGGCCCCCCTACAATGAGCAGTTCTTC
TRBV24-1,TRBJ2-5,NA,NA,CATSDGGSDQETQYF,TGTGCCACCAGTGATGGAGGGTCAGACCAAGAGACCCAGTACTTC
TRBV2,TRBJ2-7,NA,NA,CASSERLGMGYF,TGTGCCAGCAGTGAAAGGCTGGGAATGGGGTACTTC
TRBV29-1,TRBJ2-3,TRBD2,NA,CSALGVWGTSGGATDTQYF,TGCAGCGCTCTAGGGGTATGGGGGACTAGCGGGGGGGCGACAGATACGCAGTATTTT
TRBV29-1,TRBJ1-1,NA,NA,CSVGGGNTEASF,NA
TRBV5-1,TRBJ2-1,NA,NA,CASSSGVGSYNEQFF,TGCGCCAGCAGTTCGGGGGTAGGCTCCTACAATGAGCAGTTCTTC
TRBV5-1,TRBJ1-1,NA,NA,CASSLDKAWNTEAFF,TGCGCCAGCAGCTTGGATAAAGCTTGGAACACTGAAGCTTTCTTT
TRBV12-3/TRBV12-4,TRBJ2-2,NA,NA,CASSFVGGGELFF,TGTGCCAGCAGTTTCGTGGGCGGCGGGGAGCTGTTTTTT
TRBV5-1,TRBJ1-6,NA,few,CASSLGDSGSPLHF,TGCGCCAGCAGCTTGGGGGATTCGGGATCACCCCTCCACTTT
TRBV30,TRBJ2-1,NA,NA,CAWTGPDGGASNEQFF,TGTGCCTGGACCGGCCCCGATGGGGGGGCCTCTAATGAGCAGTTCTTC
TRBV20-1,TRBJ1-2,TRBD1,NA,CSARGQGYGGYTF,TGCAGTGCCCGAGGACAGGGATATGGTGGCTACACCTTC
TRBV6-6,TRBJ2-7,NA,NA,CASSYGYSRDAYEQYF,TGTGCCAGCAGTTACGGTTACAGCCGAGATGCCTACGAGCAGTACTTC
TRBV6-1,TRBJ1-3,TRBD1,NA,CASSPTGTGYGNTIYF,TGTGCCAGCAGCCCCACCGGGACAGGGTATGGAAACACCATATATTTT
TRBV20-1,TRBJ1-3,NA,few,CSAKAGGSGNTIYF,TGCAGTGCTAAGGCGGGGGGGTCTGGAAACACCATATATTTT
TRBV10-3,TRBJ2-5,NA,NA,CAISDGSSQETQYF,TGTGCCATCAGTGATGGGTCTAGCCAAGAGACCCAGTACTTC
TRBV30,TRBJ1-1,NA,few,CAWSVYRAGTEAFF,TGTGCCTGGAGTGTATATCGCGCAGGGACTGAAGCTTTCTTT
TRBV12-3/TRBV12-4,TRBJ2-6,NA,few,CAGRGQELAGANVLTF,TGTGCCGGCAGAGGACAGGAACTAGCCGGGGCCAACGTCCTGACTTTC
TRBV27,TRBJ2-7,TRBD1,NA,CASSRTGNPYEQYF,TGTGCCAGCAGCCGGACAGGGAACCCCTACGAGCAGTACTTC
TRBV7-9,TRBJ2-1,NA,NA,CASSFDAFNEQFF,TGTGCCAGCAGCTTTGACGCTTTCAATGAGCAGTTCTTC
TRBV5-5,TRBJ2-7,NA,few,CASSVSRDVGRENF,TGTGCCAGCAGCGTCTCTCGGGACGTGGGACGAGAGAACTTC
TRBV6-4,TRBJ2-3,NA,many,CASSDLDTQYF,TGTGCCAGCAGTGACTTAGATACGCAGTATTTT
TRBV20-1,TRBJ2-3,NA,NA,CSARDPNGDGDTQYF,TGCAGTGCTAGAGATCCCAACGGGGACGGAGATACGCAGTATTTT
TRBV7-8,TRBJ1-5,TRBD1,few,CASSLGDRGSLNRNQPQHF,TGTGCCAGCAGCTTAGGGGACAGGGGATCGCTAAATCGGAATCAGCCCCAGCATTTT
TRBV5-1,TRBJ2-1,TRBD2,NA,CASSPPTSGGDQFF,TGCGCCAGCAGCCCACCGACTAGCGGGGGAGATCAGTTCTTC
TRBV6-5,TRBJ2-5,NA,NA,CASSRGLQAETQYF,TGTGCCAGCAGTCGGGGACTTCAGGCGGAGACCCAGTACTTC
TRBV19,TRBJ2-7,TRBD2,NA,CASSTTSGGSYEQYF,TGTGCCAGTAGTACGACTAGCGGGGGCTCCTACGAGCAGTACTTC
TRBV4-2,TRBJ1-2,NA,NA,CASSQDRRIEAHGYTF,TGTGCCAGCAGCCAAGATAGGAGAATAGAAGCGCATGGCTACACCTTC
TRBV29-1,TRBJ2-7,NA,few,CSVETVYEQYF,TGCAGCGTTGAAACCGTCTACGAGCAGTACTTC
TRBV12-3/TRBV12-4,TRBJ1-2,NA,NA,CASSSKGIAYGYTF,TGTGCCAGCAGTTCTAAGGGGATAGCCTATGGCTACACCTTC
TRBV4-2,TRBJ2-5,NA,many,CASSQGLVDQETQYF,TGTGCCAGCAGCCAAGGACTAGTCGACCAAGAGACCCAGTACTTC
TRBV18,TRBJ2-7,TRBD2,NA,CASSLSSGGLSYEQYF,TGTGCCAGCTCACTCTCTAGCGGGGGGCTTTCCTACGAGCAGTACTTC
TRBV5-1,TRBJ2-1,NA,few,CASSSGGDITYNEQFF,TGCGCCAGCAGTTCCGGAGGGGACATTACCTACAATGAGCAGTTCTTC